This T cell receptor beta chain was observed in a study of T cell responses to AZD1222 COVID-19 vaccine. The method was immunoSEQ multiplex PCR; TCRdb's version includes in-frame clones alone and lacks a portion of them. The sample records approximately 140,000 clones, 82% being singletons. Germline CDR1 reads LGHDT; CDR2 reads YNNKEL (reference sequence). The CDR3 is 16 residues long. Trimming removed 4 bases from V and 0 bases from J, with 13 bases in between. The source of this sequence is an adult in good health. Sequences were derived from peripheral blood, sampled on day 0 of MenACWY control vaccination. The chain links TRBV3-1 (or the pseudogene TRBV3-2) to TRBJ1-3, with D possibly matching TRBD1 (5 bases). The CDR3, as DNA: TGTGCCAGCAGCCCTCAGACGGGACGCTCTGGAAACACCATATATTTT. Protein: CASSPQTGRSGNTIYF.